This T cell receptor (beta chain) came from a study of CD8 T cells in Susac syndrome. Negative isolation yielded CD8+ and CD4+ T cells; FACS enriched TEMRA cells. The RNA input was roughly 0.5 to 1 ug, and it was reverse transcribed with random hexamers. TCRdb fed the immunoSEQ multiplex PCR reads into MiXCR, producing one record per CDR3 protein. The sample has 150,000 or so distinct CDR3 sequences, roughly 96% seen once. This clonotype was counted once. Its antigen is unidentified. This CDR3 region has 15 residues. Germline CDR1 and CDR2: PRHDT and FYEKMQ (reference sequence). Trimming cost V 5 bases and J 7 bases; bases outside gene matches: 10. Study outcomes and limitations: That the number of individuals in its TCR sequencing and HLA analysis was relatively small was acknowledged by the study.

The chain links TRBV13 to TRBJ2-1; 8 nucleotides line up with TRBD1. This TCR was recovered from a human donor with multiple sclerosis. Sequencing was performed on CD8+ T cells from PBMCs. The CDR3 loop reads CASSNIGQGRNEQFF. DNA for the CDR3: TGTGCCAGCAGCAATATCGGACAGGGAAGGAATGAGCAGTTCTTC.